This passage covers 3 T cell receptor beta chains from one sample sequenced in a study of T cells expressing NK-cell markers (dated by TCRdb to the early 2020s). The receptor library was made with 5' RACE. The reads were generated on an Illumina HiSeq 2000. Reprocessed by TCRdb, the reads give a single entry per CDR3 protein sequence, without DNA. This sample's table contains a few hundred thousand distinct CDR3 sequences. The ten largest clones add up to roughly 5.5% of the sample. Sequenced: blood T cells: a sorted CD56 or NKG2C T cell subset, CD4+ or CD8+ T cells, or bulk PBMC T cells (not recorded which). The receptor source for this set is a man aged 18 to 69 in good health.

The CDR3 sequence is CASSFREGQPQHF. The chain has TRBV12-3 or TRBV12-4 and TRBJ1-5; absent DNA, TCRdb's TRBD1 call cannot be checked. The CDR3 is 13 amino acids.

This sequence joins TRBV4-1 and TRBJ1-2; lacking DNA, the TRBD1 call made by TCRdb goes unchecked. Germline loops: CDR1 MGHRA, CDR2 YSYEKL. This CDR3 spans 17 amino acids. CDR3 loop: CASSQGTGQTSFYGYTF.

The chain joins TRBV12-3 or TRBV12-4 to TRBJ1-1. The CDR3 is 12 amino acids. This CDR3 is CASRPPGGLAFF.